This T cell receptor beta chain was sequenced during a study of T cell repertoires in cytomegalovirus infection. Study summary: Shared public TCR beta signatures pointed to both CMV infection and a matching HLA type.

This clonotype was counted only a few times. As yet, its antigen is unknown. The CDR3 is 12 residues long. Germline V gene sequence: CDR1 PRHDT, CDR2 FYEKMQ (reference sequence). V was cut by 5 bases and J by 7 bases, with 11 bases left in between. In TCRdb, the reads were re-called with MiXCR into one record per CDR3 protein. The sample contains some 200,000 distinct CDR3 sequences, about 21% of which appear only once. Study conclusions and caveats: Within the response measured ex vivo, HLA-C-restricted CMV-specific TCR beta clonotypes were dominant. The study identified carriers of CMV plus the relevant HLA from cumulative public TCR beta family frequency.

The sequence came from a human donor in good health (CMV status not recorded). Some clones in this sample may be carry-over from other donors' samples. Input material: PBMCs. The chain combines TRBV13 with TRBJ1-1; tentatively, D is TRBD1 (5 bases). CDR3 DNA: TGTGCCAGCAGCCCGAGGGGAGGTGAAGCTTTCTTT. This codes for CASSPRGGEAFF.